A single sample is the source of the 24 T cell receptor beta chains below, sequenced in a study of identical twins. TCRdb used MiXCR to reprocess the 5' RACE reads, holding one entry per CDR3 protein. The sample carries 230,000 or so distinct CDR3 sequences, about 8.3% recorded once. In addition, the sample was reused for a study of yellow fever vaccine responses in identical twins.

Sequences were obtained from CD8+ T cells sorted from blood. These receptors were obtained from a woman aged 18 to 35 in good health.

This clonotype has a handful of counts. This chain links TRBV4-1 with TRBJ1-3; possible D gene TRBD1, 5 bases. The CDR3 totals 14 residues. Germline V CDR1 and CDR2: MGHRA, YSYEKL. Trimming removed 1 base from V and 3 bases from J, with 7 bases in between. The CDR3 here is CASSQGRDGNTIYF. As DNA, the CDR3 is TGCGCCAGCAGCCAAGGCAGGGATGGAAACACCATATATTTT.

There are many counts of this clonotype. The CDR3 DNA is TGTGCCATCAGTGGCGGCCCCATCAGTGAGGAGGGTACTAGCGGGAGAGCCTACAATGAGCAGTTCTTC. This encodes CAISGGPISEEGTSGRAYNEQFF. The chain combines TRBV10-3 with TRBJ2-1, with TRBD2 identical over 11 bases. The CDR3 is made up of 23 amino acids. J gave up 2 bases and V 4 bases, and 25 bases lay outside the gene matches. CDR1 ENHRY and CDR2 SYGVKD come from the germline V gene.

This clonotype was detected only a few times. The chain combines TRBV15 with TRBJ1-1; 7 bases match TRBD1. Germline trimming cut 3 bases from V and 1 base from J; bases unmatched to any gene: 8. CDR1 LNHNV and CDR2 YYDKDF come from the germline V gene (reference sequence). The CDR3 length is 16 residues. The CDR3 DNA is TGTGCCACCAGCAGGGATTACAGGGGCTCGAACACTGAAGCTTTCTTT. This gives the protein CATSRDYRGSNTEAFF.

This clonotype showed up just a few times. The chain is built from TRBV20-1 and TRBJ1-1; D may be TRBD1 (5 bases). The CDR3 length is 11 residues. Germline assignment: CDR1 DFQATT and CDR2 SNEGSKA (reference sequence). Trimming removed 7 bases from V and 7 bases from J, with 13 bases in between. The CDR3 reads CSVLGGGEAFF. The CDR3 DNA reads TGCAGTGTCCTCGGGGGAGGTGAAGCTTTCTTT.

The rearrangement joins TRBV10-3 to TRBJ2-1, with D perhaps matching TRBD2 (5 bases). The CDR3 has 13 residues. Germline V gives CDR1 ENHRY, CDR2 SYGVKD. Deletions cut 9 bases from V and 6 bases from J, with 15 bases between. The CDR3 region has the DNA TGTGCCATTGCGGGCGGGCCCGCCAATGAGCAGTTCTTC. Translation gives CAIAGGPANEQFF.

This clonotype appeared a few times. The chain is built from TRBV6-1 and TRBJ2-7; maybe TRBD1 (6 bases). With 7 bases removed from V and 3 bases from J, the gap between germline ends came to 19 bases. The germline CDR1 and CDR2 sequences are MNHNS and SASEGT. The CDR3 spans 15 residues. CDR3 sequence: CASTPAEDRHYEQYF. CDR3 DNA: TGTGCCAGCACCCCAGCGGAGGACAGACACTACGAGCAGTACTTC.

This clonotype was observed a few times. This chain links TRBV12-3 or TRBV12-4 with TRBJ2-3; 13 bases align to TRBD2. V lost 3 bases, J lost 2 bases, and 2 bases stayed unmatched. This CDR3 is built from 16 residues. This chain's CDR3 is CASSLGTSGVTDTQYF. As DNA, the CDR3 is TGTGCCAGCAGTTTGGGGACTAGCGGGGTCACAGATACGCAGTATTTT.

This clonotype has more than one count but fewer than ten. The CDR3 region is CASSQKGSHSNQPQHF. The CDR3 DNA sequence: TGTGCCAGCAGCCAAAAAGGGTCCCATAGCAATCAGCCCCAGCATTTT. This chain connects TRBV12-3 or TRBV12-4 to TRBJ1-5; no firm D call. Trimming cost V 6 bases and J 0 bases, with 15 bases left between them. The CDR3 has 16 residues.

This clonotype has a handful of counts. The rearrangement links TRBV11-3 to TRBJ2-1; D ambiguous. CDR3 size: 15 residues. V dropped 1 base and J dropped 1 base, with 8 bases sitting between them. CDR1 is SGHNT and CDR2 is YENEEA in the germline V gene. The CDR3 sequence: CASSLAPGSYNEQFF. CDR3 nucleotides: TGTGCCAGCAGCTTAGCTCCAGGTTCCTACAATGAGCAGTTCTTC.

The table lists this clonotype with a few counts. The V and J genes are TRBV7-9 and TRBJ2-7; D might be TRBD1 (5 bases). This CDR3 has 15 amino acids. V lost 1 base, J lost 3 bases, and 13 bases lay in between. From germline, CDR1 is SEHNR and CDR2 FQNEAQ (reference sequence). The CDR3 bases are TGTGCCAGCAGCTTAGAGACAGCCTACGACTACGAGCAGTACTTC. Residues: CASSLETAYDYEQYF.

This clonotype has only a few counts. The chain joins TRBV10-3 to TRBJ2-3, with 8 bases fitting TRBD1. With V trimmed by 6 bases and J by 0 bases, 5 bases remained unmatched. Looked up from germline, CDR1 is ENHRY and CDR2 is SYGVKD. The CDR3 has 15 residues. Written as DNA, the CDR3 is TGTGCCATCAGGGACAGGGACCCAAGCACAGATACGCAGTATTTT. This sequence encodes CAIRDRDPSTDTQYF.

The sample holds a few counts of this clonotype. The genes are TRBV5-1 and TRBJ1-1; perhaps TRBD1 as D (6 bases). CDR1 and CDR2 (germline): SGHRS, YFSETQ. The CDR3 consists of 16 residues. The V and J ends lost 4 bases and 0 bases respectively, with 16 bases between them. In DNA form, the CDR3 reads TGCGCCAGCAGCCTGAGTCGGGACATACTGAACACTGAAGCTTTCTTT. This codes for CASSLSRDILNTEAFF.

The rearrangement links TRBV12-3 or TRBV12-4 to TRBJ1-1, with D possibly being TRBD1 (5 bases). V was clipped by 6 bases and J by 6 bases, with 20 bases between them. CDR3 size: 15 residues. DNA of the CDR3: TGTGCCAGCAGCTCCGGGGACCACCCGCTCGCTGAAGCTTTCTTT. The encoded protein is CASSSGDHPLAEAFF.

This clonotype has more than one count but fewer than ten. The chain employs TRBV4-3 and TRBJ2-2; 10 nucleotides agree with TRBD2. The CDR3 consists of 17 residues. The junction had 7 bases not matched to a gene; V was cut back by 0 bases and J by 6 bases. CDR1 and CDR2 from the germline V gene are LGHNA and YSLEER. CDR3 nucleotides: TGCGCCAGCAGCCAAGATTTTAGCGGGAGGAATCCCGGGGAGCTGTTTTTT. Its translation is CASSQDFSGRNPGELFF.

The chain employs TRBV20-1 and TRBJ1-1; no reliable D call. The CDR3 is made up of 12 amino acids. V was trimmed by 3 bases and J by 1 base, leaving 6 bases between them. CDR1 DFQATT and CDR2 SNEGSKA come from the germline V gene (reference sequence). The CDR3 region has the DNA TGCAGTGCTAGCAGGAGGAACACTGAAGCTTTCTTT. Residues: CSASRRNTEAFF.

The chain carries TRBV20-1 and TRBJ2-3; 7 bases are shared with TRBD2. This CDR3 has 11 amino acids. CDR1 is DFQATT, CDR2 SNEGSKA, per germline (reference sequence). CDR3 nucleotide sequence: TGCATGTGGGGGGGGGACGATACGCAGTATTTT. Its translation: CMWGGDDTQYF.

This clonotype was found a few times. The V gene is TRBV4-2, the J gene TRBJ2-3, with D tentatively TRBD2 (7 bases). V lost 1 base, J lost 4 bases, and 15 bases lay in between. Germline V gene lookup returns CDR1 LGHNA and CDR2 YNFKEQ. The CDR3 contains 16 residues. CDR3: CASSQGKGGGADTQYF. For the CDR3, the DNA is TGTGCCAGCAGCCAAGGGAAAGGGGGAGGGGCAGATACGCAGTATTTT.

The sample holds many counts of this clonotype. The J gene is TRBJ1-1, the V gene TRBV29-1, with D possibly matching TRBD1 (5 bases). This CDR3 has 13 amino acids. Germline V gene sequence: CDR1 SQVTM, CDR2 ANQGSEA. Trimming took off 3 bases at V and 1 base at J, with 9 bases between the two ends. The CDR3 nucleotides read TGCAGCGTTGATGGCGGGGGGAACACTGAAGCTTTCTTT. It yields the protein CSVDGGGNTEAFF.

Many counts were recorded for this clonotype. The V and J genes are TRBV12-3 or TRBV12-4 and TRBJ2-7; D unresolved. V was pared by 6 bases and J by 5 bases, with 8 bases between. There are 11 residues in the CDR3. The CDR3 region is CASSSLDEQYF. The CDR3, as DNA: TGTGCCAGCAGCTCACTTGACGAGCAGTACTTC.

The sample holds many counts of this clonotype. The chain carries TRBV12-3 or TRBV12-4 and TRBJ2-5; perhaps TRBD2 as D (5 bases). This CDR3 has 16 amino acids. Trimming took off 2 bases at V and 0 bases at J, with 13 bases between the two ends. The CDR3 is CASSLLPGKNQETQYF. As DNA, the CDR3 is TGTGCCAGCAGTTTATTGCCCGGGAAAAACCAAGAGACCCAGTACTTC.

This clonotype was observed a handful of times. The genes are TRBV12-3 or TRBV12-4 and TRBJ2-5; 7 bases agree with TRBD1. V dropped 5 bases and J dropped 2; count of bases not matched to a gene: 5. The CDR3 runs to 14 residues. The CDR3 spells CASSDGTVQETQYF. Written as DNA, the CDR3 is TGTGCCAGCAGTGACGGGACAGTTCAAGAGACCCAGTACTTC.

This clonotype came up many times. J is TRBJ2-7 and V is TRBV12-3 or TRBV12-4; 9 bases line up with TRBD2. The junction had 1 base not matched to a gene; V was cut back by 3 bases and J by 1 base. The length of the CDR3 is 14 residues. CDR3 in amino acids: CASSFAGGSYEQYF. CDR3 nucleotide sequence: TGTGCCAGCAGTTTTGCGGGAGGGTCCTACGAGCAGTACTTC.

This clonotype came up a few times. This sequence joins TRBV27 and TRBJ2-3; no definite D call. V was pared by 7 bases and J by 1 base, with 9 bases between. CDR1 is MNHEY, CDR2 SMNVEV, per germline (reference sequence). The CDR3 length is 13 residues. CDR3 nucleotides: TGTGCCAGCAAACAAAGGGGCACAGATACGCAGTATTTT. Protein sequence: CASKQRGTDTQYF.

This clonotype was seen a handful of times. The chain couples TRBV4-3 to TRBJ2-1; 7 bases fit TRBD1. J gave up 9 bases and V 1 base, and 15 bases lay outside the gene matches. Looked up from germline, CDR1 is LGHNA and CDR2 is YSLEER. CDR3 size: 17 residues. The CDR3 reads CASSQGPGTARGGEQFF. The CDR3 nucleotides are TGCGCCAGCAGCCAAGGCCCTGGGACAGCCCGGGGTGGTGAGCAGTTCTTC.